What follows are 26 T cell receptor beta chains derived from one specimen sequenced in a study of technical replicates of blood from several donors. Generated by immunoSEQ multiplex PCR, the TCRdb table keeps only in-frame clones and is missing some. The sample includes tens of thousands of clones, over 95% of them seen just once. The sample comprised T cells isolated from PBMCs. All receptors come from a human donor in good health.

Here the CDR3 reads CAISESWLAGASKSGANVLTF. CDR3 DNA: TGTGCCATCAGTGAGTCTTGGCTAGCGGGAGCATCTAAATCTGGGGCCAACGTCCTGACTTTC. The chain joins TRBV10-3 to TRBJ2-6; TRBD2 matches at 10 bases. The trim removed 0 bases at V and 1 base at J, leaving 12 bases unmatched. There are 21 residues in the CDR3. Per germline, CDR1 ENHRY and CDR2 SYGVKD.

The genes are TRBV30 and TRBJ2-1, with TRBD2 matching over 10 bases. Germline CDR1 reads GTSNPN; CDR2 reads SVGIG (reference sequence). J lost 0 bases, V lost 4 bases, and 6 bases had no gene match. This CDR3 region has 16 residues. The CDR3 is CAWTKGLADSYNEQFF. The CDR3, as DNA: TGTGCCTGGACTAAAGGACTAGCGGACTCCTACAATGAGCAGTTCTTC.

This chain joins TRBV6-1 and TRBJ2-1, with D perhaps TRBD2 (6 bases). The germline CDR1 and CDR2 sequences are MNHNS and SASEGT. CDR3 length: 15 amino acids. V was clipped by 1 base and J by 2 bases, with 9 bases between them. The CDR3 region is CASSEDPSAYNEQFF. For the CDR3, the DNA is TGTGCCAGCAGTGAAGACCCTAGCGCCTACAATGAGCAGTTCTTC.

CDR3 in DNA: TGTGCCAGCAGCGCGGAAGGACTATCCAACAATGAGCAGTTCTTC. Amino acid sequence: CASSAEGLSNNEQFF. The chain has TRBV9 and TRBJ2-1; D might be TRBD2 (6 bases). CDR1 is SGDLS, CDR2 YYNGEE, per germline. Deletions cut 3 bases from V and 5 bases from J, with 15 bases between. This CDR3 has 15 amino acids.

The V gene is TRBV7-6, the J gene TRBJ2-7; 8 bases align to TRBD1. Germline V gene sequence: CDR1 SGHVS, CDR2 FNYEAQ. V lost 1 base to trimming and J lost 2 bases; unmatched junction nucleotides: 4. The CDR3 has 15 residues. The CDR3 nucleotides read TGTGCCAGCAGCTTAGGGACAGGGTTTCCCTACGAGCAGTACTTC. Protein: CASSLGTGFPYEQYF.

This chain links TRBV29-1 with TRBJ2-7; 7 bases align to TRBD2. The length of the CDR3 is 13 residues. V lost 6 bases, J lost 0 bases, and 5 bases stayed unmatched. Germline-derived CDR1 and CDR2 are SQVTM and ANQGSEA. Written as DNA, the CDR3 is TGCAGCGTAGCCTGGGACTACTCCTACGAGCAGTACTTC. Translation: CSVAWDYSYEQYF.

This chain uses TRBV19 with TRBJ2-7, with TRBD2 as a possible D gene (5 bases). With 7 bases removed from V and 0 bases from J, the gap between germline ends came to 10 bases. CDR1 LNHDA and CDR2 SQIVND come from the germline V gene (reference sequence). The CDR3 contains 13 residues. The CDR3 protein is CASKTGNSYEQYF. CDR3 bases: TGTGCCAGTAAGACGGGAAACTCCTACGAGCAGTACTTC.

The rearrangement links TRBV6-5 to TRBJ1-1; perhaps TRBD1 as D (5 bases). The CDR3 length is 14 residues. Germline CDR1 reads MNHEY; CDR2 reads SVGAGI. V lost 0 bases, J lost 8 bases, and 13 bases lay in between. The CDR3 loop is CASSYSSLQGEAFF. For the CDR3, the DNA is TGTGCCAGCAGTTACTCGTCTCTTCAGGGAGAAGCTTTCTTT.

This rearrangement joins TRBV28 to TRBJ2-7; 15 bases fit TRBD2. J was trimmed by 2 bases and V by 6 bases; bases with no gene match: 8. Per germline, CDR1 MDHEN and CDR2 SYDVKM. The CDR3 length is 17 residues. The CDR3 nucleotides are TGTGCCAGCAGCACAACCTGGACTAGCGGGAGGGCCTACGAGCAGTACTTC. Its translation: CASSTTWTSGRAYEQYF.

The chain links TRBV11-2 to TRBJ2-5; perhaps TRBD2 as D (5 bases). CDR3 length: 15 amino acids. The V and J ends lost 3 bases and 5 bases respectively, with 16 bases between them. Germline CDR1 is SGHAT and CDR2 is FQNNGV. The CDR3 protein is CASSFRESGSETQYF. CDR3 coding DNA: TGTGCCAGCAGCTTCCGGGAATCGGGGTCGGAGACCCAGTACTTC.

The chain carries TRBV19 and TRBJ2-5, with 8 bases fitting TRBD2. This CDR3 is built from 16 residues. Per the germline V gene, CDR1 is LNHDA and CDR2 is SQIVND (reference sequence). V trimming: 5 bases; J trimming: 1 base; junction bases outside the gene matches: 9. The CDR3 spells CASSLGREGVQETQYF. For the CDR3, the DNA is TGTGCCAGTAGTTTAGGCCGGGAGGGTGTCCAAGAGACCCAGTACTTC. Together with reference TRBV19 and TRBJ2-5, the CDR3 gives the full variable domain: DGGITQSPKYLFRKEGQNVTLSCEQNLNHDAMYWYRQDPGQGLRLIYYSQIVNDFQKGDIAEGYSVSREKKESFPLTVTSAQKNPTAFYLCASSLGREGVQETQYFGPGTRLLVL.

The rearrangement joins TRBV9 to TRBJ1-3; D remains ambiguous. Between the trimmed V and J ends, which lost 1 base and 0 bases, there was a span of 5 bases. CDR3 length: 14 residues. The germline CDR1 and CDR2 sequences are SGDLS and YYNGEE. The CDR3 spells CASSVQDSGNTIYF. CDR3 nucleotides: TGTGCCAGCAGCGTACAGGACTCTGGAAACACCATATATTTT.

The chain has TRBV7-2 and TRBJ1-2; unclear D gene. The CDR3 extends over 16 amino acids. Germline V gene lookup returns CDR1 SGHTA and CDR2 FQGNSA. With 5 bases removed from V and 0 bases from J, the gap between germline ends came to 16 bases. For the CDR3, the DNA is TGTGCCAGCAGCCCCCGCCTTTTAGATGCTAACTATGGCTACACCTTC. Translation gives CASSPRLLDANYGYTF.

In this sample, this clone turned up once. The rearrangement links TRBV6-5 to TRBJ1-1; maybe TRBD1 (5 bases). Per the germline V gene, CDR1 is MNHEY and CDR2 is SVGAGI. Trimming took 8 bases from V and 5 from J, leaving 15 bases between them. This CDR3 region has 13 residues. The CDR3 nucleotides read TGTGCCAGCTCAACAGGCTTCGGGACTGAAGCTTTCTTT. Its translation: CASSTGFGTEAFF.

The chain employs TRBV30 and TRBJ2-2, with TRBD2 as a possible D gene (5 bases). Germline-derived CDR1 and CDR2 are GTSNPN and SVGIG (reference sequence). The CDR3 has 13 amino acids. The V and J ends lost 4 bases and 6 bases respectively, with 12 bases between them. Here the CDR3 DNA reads TGTGCCTGGAACTTACTAGTTTCCGGGGAGCTGTTTTTT. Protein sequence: CAWNLLVSGELFF. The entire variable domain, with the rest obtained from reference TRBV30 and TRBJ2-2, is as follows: SQTIHQWPATLVQPVGSPLSLECTVEGTSNPNLYWYRQAAGRGLQLLFYSVGIGQISSEVPQNLSASRPQDRQFILSSKKLLLSDSGFYLCAWNLLVSGELFFGEGSRLTVL.

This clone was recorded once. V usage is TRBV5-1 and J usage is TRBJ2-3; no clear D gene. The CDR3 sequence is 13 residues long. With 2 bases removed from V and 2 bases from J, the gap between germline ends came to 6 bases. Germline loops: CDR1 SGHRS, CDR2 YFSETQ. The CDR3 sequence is CASSLELTDTQYF. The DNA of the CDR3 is TGCGCCAGCAGCTTAGAGCTCACAGATACGCAGTATTTT.

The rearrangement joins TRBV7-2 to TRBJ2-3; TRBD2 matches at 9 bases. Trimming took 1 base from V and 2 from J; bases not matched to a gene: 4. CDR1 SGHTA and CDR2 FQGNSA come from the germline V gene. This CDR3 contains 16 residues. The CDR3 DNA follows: TGTGCCAGCAGCTTAGTTCCTAGCGGGAACACAGATACGCAGTATTTT. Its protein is CASSLVPSGNTDTQYF.

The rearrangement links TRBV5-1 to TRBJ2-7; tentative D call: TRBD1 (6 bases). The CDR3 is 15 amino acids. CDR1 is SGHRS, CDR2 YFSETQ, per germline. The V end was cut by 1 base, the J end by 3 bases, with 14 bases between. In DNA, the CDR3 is TGCGCCAGCAGCTTGACCAGGGGACCATACTACGAGCAGTACTTC. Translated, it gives CASSLTRGPYYEQYF. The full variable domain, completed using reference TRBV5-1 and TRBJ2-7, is KAGVTQTPRYLIKTRGQQVTLSCSPISGHRSVSWYQQTPGQGLQFLFEYFSETQRNKGNFPGRFSGRQFSNSRSEMNVSTLELGDSALYLCASSLTRGPYYEQYFGPGTRLTVT.

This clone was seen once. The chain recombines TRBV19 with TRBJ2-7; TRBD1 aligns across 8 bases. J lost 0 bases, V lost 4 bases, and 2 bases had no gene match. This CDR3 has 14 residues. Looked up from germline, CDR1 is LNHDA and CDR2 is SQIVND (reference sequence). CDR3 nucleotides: TGTGCCAGTAGTAACAGGGGGGACTCCTACGAGCAGTACTTC. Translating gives CASSNRGDSYEQYF.

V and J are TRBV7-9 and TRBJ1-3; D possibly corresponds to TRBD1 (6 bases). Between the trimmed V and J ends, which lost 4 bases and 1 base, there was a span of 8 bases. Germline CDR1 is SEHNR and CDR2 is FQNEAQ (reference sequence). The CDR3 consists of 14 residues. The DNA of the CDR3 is TGTGCCAGCAGCTCACAGGGTTCTGGAAACACCATATATTTT. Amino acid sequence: CASSSQGSGNTIYF.

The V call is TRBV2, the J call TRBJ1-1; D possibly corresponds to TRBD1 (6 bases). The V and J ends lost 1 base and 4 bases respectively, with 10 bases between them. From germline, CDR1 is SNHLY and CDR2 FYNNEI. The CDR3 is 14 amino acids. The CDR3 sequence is CASSEGHRVTEAFF. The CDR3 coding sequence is TGTGCCAGCAGTGAAGGACACAGGGTCACTGAAGCTTTCTTT.

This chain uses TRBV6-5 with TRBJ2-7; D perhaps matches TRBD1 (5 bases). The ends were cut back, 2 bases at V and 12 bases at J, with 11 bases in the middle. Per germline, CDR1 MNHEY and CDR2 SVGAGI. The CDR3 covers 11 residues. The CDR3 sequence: CASSYGHSRYF. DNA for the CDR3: TGTGCCAGCAGTTACGGACACTCTAGGTACTTC.

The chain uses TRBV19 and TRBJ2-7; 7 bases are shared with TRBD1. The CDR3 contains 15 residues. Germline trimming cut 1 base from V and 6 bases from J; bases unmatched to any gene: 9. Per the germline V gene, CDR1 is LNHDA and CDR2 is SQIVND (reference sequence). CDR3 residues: CASSIVPGQIGEQYF. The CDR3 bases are TGTGCCAGTAGTATAGTCCCGGGACAGATAGGCGAGCAGTACTTC.

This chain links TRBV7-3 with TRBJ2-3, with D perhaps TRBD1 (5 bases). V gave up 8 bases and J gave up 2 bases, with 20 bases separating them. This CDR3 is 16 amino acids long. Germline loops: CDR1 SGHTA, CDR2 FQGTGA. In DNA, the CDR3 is TGTGCCAGCCGAAACCCGACGGAAGGGGTCACAGATACGCAGTATTTT. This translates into CASRNPTEGVTDTQYF.

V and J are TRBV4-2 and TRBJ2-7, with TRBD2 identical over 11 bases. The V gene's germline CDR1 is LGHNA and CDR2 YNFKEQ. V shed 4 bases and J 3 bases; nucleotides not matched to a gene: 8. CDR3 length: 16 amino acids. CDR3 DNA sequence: TGTGCCAGCAGCCGGTTACTAGCGGGAGAGAGCTACGAGCAGTACTTC. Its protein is CASSRLLAGESYEQYF.

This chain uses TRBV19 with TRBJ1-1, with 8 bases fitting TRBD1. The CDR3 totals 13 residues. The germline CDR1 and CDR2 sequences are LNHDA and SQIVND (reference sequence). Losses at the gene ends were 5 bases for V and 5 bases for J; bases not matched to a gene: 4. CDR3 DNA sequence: TGTGCCAGTAGTTCGACAGGGGATACTGAAGCTTTCTTT. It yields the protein CASSSTGDTEAFF.